This TCR beta chain was captured in a study of CXCR3-negative and CXCR3-positive naive CD8 T cells. Naive CD8+ T lymphocytes were specified as CD45RO-CCR7+CD27+CD95-. Libraries of TRB cDNA were made by 5' RACE and carried UMIs. With the 5' RACE reads reprocessed, TCRdb shows one record per CDR3 protein and no DNA. The sample has 80,000 to 100,000 distinct CDR3 sequences. Notes on the study in general: Naive CXCR3-positive cells had TRB CDR3s more hydrophobic than those of CXCR3-negative naive cells. Much lower diversity was found in memory CD8+ cells, while both naive subsets had comparably high diversity.

As to this clonotype: Its specificity is not known.

This CDR3 contains 14 residues. Germline-derived CDR1 and CDR2 are SQVTM and ANQGSEA. The sequenced material came from naive CXCR3+ CD8+ T cells from blood. Subset here: CD45RO-CCR7+CD27+CD95- naive CD8+ T cells expressing CXCR3 (TNR3+). The rearrangement uses TRBV29-1 and TRBJ2-5; TCRdb picks TRBD1, but there is no DNA to check that call. The receptor was derived from a human donor in good health. Some clones in this sample may be carry-over from other donors' samples. CDR3 region: CSVVPRGLGETQYF.